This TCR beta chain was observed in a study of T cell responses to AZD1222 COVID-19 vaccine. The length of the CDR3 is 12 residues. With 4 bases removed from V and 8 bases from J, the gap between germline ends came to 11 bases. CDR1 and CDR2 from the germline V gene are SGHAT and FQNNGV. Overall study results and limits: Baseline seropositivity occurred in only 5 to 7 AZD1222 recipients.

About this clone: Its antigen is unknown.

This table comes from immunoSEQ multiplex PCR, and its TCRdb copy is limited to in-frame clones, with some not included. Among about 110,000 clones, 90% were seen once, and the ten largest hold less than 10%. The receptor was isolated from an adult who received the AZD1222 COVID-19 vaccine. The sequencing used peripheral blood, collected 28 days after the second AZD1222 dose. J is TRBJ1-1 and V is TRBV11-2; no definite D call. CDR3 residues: CASSYDVGEAFF. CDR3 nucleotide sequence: TGTGCCAGCAGCTACGATGTGGGGGAAGCTTTCTTT.